Below, 21 T cell receptor beta chains from the same sample are listed, as sequenced in a study of T cell responses to AZD1222 COVID-19 vaccine. Only in-frame clones appear in the TCRdb table, and some are missing; sequencing was by immunoSEQ multiplex PCR. Among 75,000 to 100,000 clones listed, 90% were seen once. The source material was peripheral blood, sampled on day 0 of AZD1222 vaccination. These receptors came from an adult in good health.

This chain links TRBV28 with TRBJ1-5; tentative D call: TRBD1 (5 bases). Trimming removed 3 bases at V and 2 bases at J, with 17 bases between. The germline gives CDR1 MDHEN, CDR2 SYDVKM. The CDR3 is 17 amino acids. The DNA of the CDR3 is TGTGCCAGCAGTTTCCCTAACGGGGGGGGTGGCAATCAGCCCCAGCATTTT. This sequence encodes CASSFPNGGGGNQPQHF.

This rearrangement joins TRBV6-6 to TRBJ2-7, with D possibly matching TRBD1 (5 bases). V lost 2 bases and J 1 base, leaving 9 bases between the germline ends. Germline CDR1 is MNHNY and CDR2 is SVGAGI (reference sequence). The CDR3 sequence is 14 residues long. CDR3 in DNA: TGTGCCAGCAGTTACCCTGACAGATCCTACGAGCAGTACTTC. Its translation is CASSYPDRSYEQYF.

This chain uses TRBV5-4 with TRBJ2-1, with D maybe TRBD2 (5 bases). The V gene lost 6 bases and the J gene lost 7 bases, with 17 bases spanning the gap. This CDR3 has 14 residues. The V gene's germline CDR1 is SGHNT and CDR2 YYREEE (reference sequence). CDR3 coding DNA: TGTGCCAGCACCCCGAAGGGAGTGGAAAATGAGCAGTTCTTC. This gives the protein CASTPKGVENEQFF.

The rearrangement links TRBV7-8 to TRBJ2-2; no definite D call. Germline V gives CDR1 SGHVS, CDR2 FQNEAQ. The V gene lost 3 bases and the J gene lost 8 bases, with 7 bases spanning the gap. The CDR3 runs to 12 residues. This chain's CDR3 is CASSFEGGELFF. In DNA form, the CDR3 reads TGTGCCAGCAGCTTTGAAGGGGGGGAGCTGTTTTTT. Variable domain in full (rest from reference TRBV7-8 and TRBJ2-2): GAGVSQSPRYKVAKRGQDVALRCDPISGHVSLFWYQQALGQGPEFLTYFQNEAQLDKSGLPSDRFFAERPEGSVSTLKIQRTQQEDSAVYLCASSFEGGELFFGEGSRLTVL.

This chain uses TRBV24-1 with TRBJ2-3, with 8 bases that match TRBD2. Trimming at V came to 9 bases and at J to 4 bases, leaving 8 bases not matched to a gene. CDR3 length: 14 amino acids. CDR1 KGHDR and CDR2 SFDVKD come from the germline V gene. The CDR3, as DNA: TGTGCCACCGATGCGGGGGGCGCGGCAGATACGCAGTATTTT. It is translated as CATDAGGAADTQYF.

This sequence joins TRBV4-2 and TRBJ2-7; D is uncertain. The CDR3 extends over 15 amino acids. From germline, CDR1 is LGHNA and CDR2 YNFKEQ. V was trimmed by 4 bases and J by 1 base, leaving 14 bases between them. The CDR3 bases are TGTGCCAGCAGCCCCTCTCCGGACGGTTCCTACGAGCAGTACTTC. Translated: CASSPSPDGSYEQYF.

V gene TRBV6-5 combines with J gene TRBJ1-2; 7 bases map to TRBD1. The germline gives CDR1 MNHEY, CDR2 SVGAGI. V lost 4 bases and J lost 7; bases outside the gene matches: 15. CDR3 length: 16 amino acids. CDR3: CASSFQPTDRAAGYTF. The CDR3 coding sequence is TGTGCCAGCAGTTTCCAACCGACCGACAGGGCGGCTGGCTACACCTTC.

The V call is TRBV29-1, the J call TRBJ2-3, with a possible D match to TRBD2 (5 bases). CDR3 length: 13 residues. Trimming left V 5 bases short and J 3 bases short, with 12 bases between. Germline lookup yields CDR1 SQVTM and CDR2 ANQGSEA. CDR3 residues: CSVSRERTDTQYF. CDR3 nucleotide sequence: TGCAGCGTTTCGAGGGAGCGGACAGATACGCAGTATTTT.

The chain links TRBV7-2 to TRBJ2-3, with 12 positions matching TRBD2. V lost 1 base, J lost 8 bases, and 13 bases stayed unmatched. The germline V gene encodes CDR1 SGHTA and CDR2 FQGNSA. The CDR3 totals 18 residues. The CDR3 bases are TGTGCCAGCAGCTTAGAATTTGGACTAGCGGGAAATGGAGGTACGCAGTATTTT. Protein: CASSLEFGLAGNGGTQYF.

V gene TRBV6-5 combines with J gene TRBJ2-5; D gene ambiguous. The CDR3 consists of 16 residues. Germline CDR1 reads MNHEY; CDR2 reads SVGAGI. Trimming cost V 2 bases and J 4 bases, with 17 bases left between them. The CDR3 reads CASSYPHTDRRETQYF. DNA for the CDR3: TGTGCCAGCAGTTACCCCCATACGGATCGGAGAGAGACCCAGTACTTC.

The chain recombines TRBV12-5 with TRBJ1-1; perhaps TRBD1 as D (5 bases). Germline CDR1 reads LGHNT; CDR2 reads FRNRAP. V dropped 2 bases and J dropped 7 bases, with 17 bases sitting between them. This CDR3 contains 15 residues. The CDR3 protein is CASGLNPGLLREAFF. The CDR3 DNA follows: TGTGCTAGTGGTTTGAACCCGGGACTGCTGCGTGAAGCTTTCTTT.

The V and J genes are TRBV7-8 and TRBJ2-3, with TRBD2 identical over 14 bases. The CDR3 has 16 amino acids. J was trimmed by 5 bases and V by 5 bases; bases with no gene match: 6. CDR1 is SGHVS, CDR2 FQNEAQ, per germline. This CDR3 is CASSKGLAGVEDTQYF. DNA of the CDR3: TGTGCCAGCAGCAAGGGACTAGCGGGAGTCGAAGATACGCAGTATTTT.

The chain combines TRBV25-1 with TRBJ2-2, with D perhaps matching TRBD1 (6 bases). Looked up from germline, CDR1 is MGHDK and CDR2 is SYGVNS. V shed 7 bases and J shed 5 bases, with 14 bases lying between them. The CDR3 covers 14 residues. The CDR3 sequence is CASTALGATGELFF. CDR3 nucleotide sequence: TGTGCCAGCACCGCCTTGGGGGCAACCGGGGAGCTGTTTTTT.

This clone appeared a few times. V is TRBV5-6 and J is TRBJ1-3; D ambiguous. The germline V gene has CDR1 SGHDT and CDR2 YYEEEE. The V end lost 1 base, the J end lost 10 bases, and 18 bases lay between the germline ends. The CDR3 is made up of 15 amino acids. CDR3 in amino acids: CASSLRHSLSGTIYF. CDR3 coding DNA: TGTGCCAGCAGCTTGAGGCACTCCTTGTCTGGGACCATATATTTT.

The chain carries TRBV20-1 and TRBJ2-5; the D gene could be TRBD1 or TRBD2 (5 bases each). V was shortened by 6 bases and J by 5 bases, with 10 bases between the two germline ends. CDR1 is DFQATT, CDR2 SNEGSKA, per germline (reference sequence). The CDR3 has 11 amino acids. The CDR3 region is CSAPRGETQYF. DNA of the CDR3: TGCAGTGCACCTCGGGGCGAGACCCAGTACTTC.

The V gene is TRBV5-6, the J gene TRBJ1-1; D gene uncertain. CDR3 length equals 13 residues. Germline CDR1 and CDR2: SGHDT and YYEEEE. V lost 3 bases and J 6 bases, leaving 12 bases between the germline ends. CDR3 in DNA: TGTGCCAGCAGCTCCCGACGGGGAGCTGAAGCTTTCTTT. Encoded protein: CASSSRRGAEAFF.

This chain uses TRBV21-1 with TRBJ2-7. TRBV21-1 is an annotated pseudogene. The CDR3 length is 13 residues. As DNA, the CDR3 is TGTGCCAGCAGCCTCAAAAAGGTGTACGAGCAGTACTTC. This sequence encodes CASSLKKVYEQYF.

This sequence joins TRBV4-2 and TRBJ2-1; tentative D call: TRBD1 (5 bases). Per germline, CDR1 LGHNA and CDR2 YNFKEQ. This CDR3 region has 15 residues. V shed 0 bases and J shed 7 bases, with 13 bases lying between them. CDR3 loop: CASSQEAAGRNEQFF. Here the CDR3 DNA reads TGTGCCAGCAGCCAAGAGGCTGCAGGGCGGAATGAGCAGTTCTTC.

This rearrangement joins TRBV28 to TRBJ2-7, with 9 bases that match TRBD1. The V gene end was trimmed by 6 bases and the J gene end by 5 bases; junction bases not matched to a gene: 5. Per germline, CDR1 MDHEN and CDR2 SYDVKM. The CDR3 extends over 13 amino acids. Written as DNA, the CDR3 is TGTGCCAGCAGGGGGACAGGGTCCCACGAGCAGTACTTC. It translates to CASRGTGSHEQYF.

This rearrangement joins TRBV9 to TRBJ2-1, with D unclear. The V and J ends lost 4 bases and 0 bases respectively, with 14 bases between them. Germline loops: CDR1 SGDLS, CDR2 YYNGEE. The CDR3 covers 16 residues. CDR3 in amino acids: CASSPFDESSYNEQFF. CDR3 DNA sequence: TGTGCCAGCAGCCCGTTTGACGAAAGCTCCTACAATGAGCAGTTCTTC.

The chain is built from TRBV5-6 and TRBJ2-7; unclear D gene. This CDR3 has 14 amino acids. Germline V CDR1 and CDR2: SGHDT, YYEEEE. The ends were cut back, 1 base at V and 6 bases at J, with 14 bases in the middle. The chain's CDR3 is CASSLTPQTGEQYF. CDR3 sequence (DNA): TGTGCCAGCAGCTTGACCCCGCAAACGGGCGAGCAGTACTTC.